The following is a T cell receptor (beta chain) sequence with its context. The CDR3 is 17 amino acids. Per germline, CDR1 SGDLS and CDR2 YYNGEE. J was trimmed by 0 bases and V by 0 bases; bases with no gene match: 5. The data derive from a study of blood T cell repertoires in COVID-19. About the study: Samples taken during acute and convalescent COVID-19 were collected in the United States, Italy and Spain. Sample material is recorded as cDNA or gDNA derived from T cells, B-cell-depleted T cells, or PBMCs.

Per the authors' pipeline: Cell counts per sample came from amplifying reference gene primers. Method: immunoSEQ multiplex PCR; TCRdb's copy keeps in-frame clones and lacks some. That table gives V, J and clone size, and the DNA gave D and trimming. The data contain 200,000 to 300,000 clones, 88% of them singletons. The chain has TRBV9 and TRBJ2-1; 8 nucleotides align to TRBD2. The sequence was obtained from a man in his 60s who had recovered from COVID-19. The sequencing sample was made of peripheral blood. Here the CDR3 reads CASSVDPRGASYNEQFF. The CDR3 DNA reads as TGTGCCAGCAGCGTAGACCCGCGGGGGGCCTCCTACAATGAGCAGTTCTTC.